One and the same sample provided the 32 T cell receptor beta chains below, sequenced in a study of shared clonotypes between healthy human individuals. It was CD45RO-negative cells, positively selected for CCR7, that made up naive CD8 cells, with terminally differentiated effector memory CD45RA+ cells excluded. Libraries were prepared by immunoSEQ multiplex PCR; TCRdb keeps only in-frame clonotypes and omits some of them. Counted here are around 2,000,000 clones, roughly 95% occurring once; the ten biggest clones make up around 1.1%. The specimen sequenced was naive CD8+ T cells sorted from blood. The receptor source for this set is a man aged 18 to 29 in good health.

This clone was detected only once. The chain combines TRBV2 with TRBJ1-5, with D unclear. Germline lookup yields CDR1 SNHLY and CDR2 FYNNEI. The CDR3 has 14 residues. The V gene lost 3 bases and the J gene lost 0 bases, with 6 bases spanning the gap. The CDR3 DNA sequence: TGTGCCAGCAGTGAGGCTTATAGCAATCAGCCCCAGCATTTT. Its protein is CASSEAYSNQPQHF. The full variable domain, in which reference TRBV2 and TRBJ1-5 provide the parts outside the CDR3, is EPEVTQTPSHQVTQMGQEVILRCVPISNHLYFYWYRQILGQKVEFLVSFYNNEISEKSEIFDDQFSVERPDGSNFTLKIRSTKLEDSAMYFCASSEAYSNQPQHFGDGTRLSIL.

The J gene is TRBJ2-7, the V gene TRBV30, with D maybe TRBD2 (5 bases). The CDR3 has 15 residues. The V end lost 0 bases, the J end lost 2 bases, and 14 bases lay between the germline ends. Germline-derived CDR1 and CDR2 are GTSNPN and SVGIG (reference sequence). CDR3 region: CAWSVGSGLAYEQYF. DNA for the CDR3: TGTGCCTGGAGTGTGGGATCGGGGTTAGCCTACGAGCAGTACTTC.

The V call is TRBV5-4, the J call TRBJ2-3; 10 positions agree with TRBD2. This CDR3 is built from 18 residues. Trimming took 4 bases from V and 3 from J; bases not matched to a gene: 14. CDR1 is SGHNT, CDR2 YYREEE, per germline (reference sequence). The CDR3 reads CASSLKPLSGGVTDTQYF. In nucleotides, the CDR3 is TGTGCCAGCAGCCTAAAGCCCTTGAGCGGGGGGGTAACAGATACGCAGTATTTT. Full variable domain (outside the CDR3, taken from reference TRBV5-4 and TRBJ2-3): ETGVTQSPTHLIKTRGQQVTLRCSSQSGHNTVSWYQQALGQGPQFIFQYYREEENGRGNFPPRFSGLQFPNYSSELNVNALELDDSALYLCASSLKPLSGGVTDTQYFGPGTRLTVL.

The V and J genes are TRBV4-3 and TRBJ2-2; D is undetermined. Trimming stripped 0 bases from V and 5 bases from J, with 13 bases between. Germline-derived CDR1 and CDR2 are LGHNA and YSLEER. The CDR3 extends over 16 amino acids. The CDR3 sequence is CASSQDEAGWTGELFF. CDR3 nucleotides: TGCGCCAGCAGCCAAGACGAGGCAGGATGGACCGGGGAGCTGTTTTTT.

The sample holds one count of this clone. The V gene is TRBV27, the J gene TRBJ2-7, with 7 positions matching TRBD1. With V trimmed by 0 bases and J by 6 bases, 8 bases remained unmatched. CDR3 length: 15 amino acids. Germline CDR1 MNHEY, CDR2 SMNVEV (reference sequence). CDR3 in amino acids: CASSLSGGRPTEQYF. In DNA form, the CDR3 reads TGTGCCAGCAGTTTATCAGGGGGCCGACCCACCGAGCAGTACTTC.

The chain recombines TRBV6-1 with TRBJ2-7; 8 nucleotides match TRBD2. In germline, CDR1 is MNHNS, CDR2 SASEGT. This CDR3 comprises 16 residues. J lost 2 bases, V lost 1 base, and 7 bases had no gene match. In DNA form, the CDR3 reads TGTGCCAGCAGTGAAGAATCGGGAGGGGAGACCTACGAGCAGTACTTC. Translating gives CASSEESGGETYEQYF.

This sequence joins TRBV7-2 and TRBJ1-4; the match to TRBD1 covers 9 bases. CDR1 is SGHTA, CDR2 FQGNSA, per germline. V was clipped by 3 bases and J by 6 bases; unmatched bases: 8. The CDR3 sequence is 16 residues long. CDR3 DNA sequence: TGTGCCAGCAGCTTGGAAACAGGGGGCCCATATGAAAAACTGTTTTTT. Protein: CASSLETGGPYEKLFF.

The chain employs TRBV10-3 and TRBJ2-2; D gene uncertain. The CDR3 covers 14 residues. V lost 7 bases, J lost 0 bases, and 9 bases lay in between. Germline V gene data show CDR1 as ENHRY and CDR2 as SYGVKD. This CDR3 reads CAIMTTANTGELFF. In DNA, the CDR3 is TGTGCCATCATGACAACAGCGAACACCGGGGAGCTGTTTTTT.

This chain connects TRBV28 to TRBJ2-7, with D possibly being TRBD2 (6 bases). This CDR3 is 14 amino acids long. The V end was cut by 3 bases, the J end by 0 bases, with 9 bases between. CDR1 MDHEN and CDR2 SYDVKM come from the germline V gene. CDR3 coding DNA: TGTGCCAGCAGTTTCGGGGGTGGCTCCTACGAGCAGTACTTC. As protein: CASSFGGGSYEQYF.

This chain's CDR3 is CASRVAGASGTDTQYF. The CDR3 bases are TGTGCCAGCCGGGTAGCGGGAGCCTCTGGCACAGATACGCAGTATTTT. The chain employs TRBV7-6 and TRBJ2-3; 9 nucleotides line up with TRBD2. From germline, CDR1 is SGHVS and CDR2 FNYEAQ. Germline trimming cut 8 bases from V and 1 base from J; bases unmatched to any gene: 10. The CDR3 has 16 amino acids.

In its sample, this clone was seen once. This chain links TRBV6-5 with TRBJ2-2; 14 nucleotides agree with TRBD2. The CDR3 has 15 residues. Per germline, CDR1 MNHEY and CDR2 SVGAGI. Trimming took 4 bases from V and 6 from J; bases not matched to a gene: 1. CDR3 in amino acids: CASSSGLAGAGELFF. CDR3 bases: TGTGCCAGCAGTTCGGGACTAGCGGGAGCCGGGGAGCTGTTTTTT.

The V and J genes are TRBV4-1 and TRBJ1-1; D gene ambiguous. The CDR3 has 14 residues. V lost 3 bases and J 0 bases, leaving 8 bases between the germline ends. Germline-derived CDR1 and CDR2 are MGHRA and YSYEKL. The CDR3 nucleotides are TGCGCCAGCAGCCAGAGGAACCTGAACACTGAAGCTTTCTTT. Its protein is CASSQRNLNTEAFF.

The rearrangement uses TRBV29-1 and TRBJ2-7, with TRBD1 as a possible D gene (5 bases). CDR1 SQVTM and CDR2 ANQGSEA come from the germline V gene. The CDR3 length is 16 residues. Trimming removed 4 bases from V and 0 bases from J, with 19 bases in between. CDR3 DNA: TGCAGCGTTGTTCCCCCTACAGGTTCTCGCTCCTACGAGCAGTACTTC. Translated, it gives CSVVPPTGSRSYEQYF.

This clone has a handful of counts. This chain uses TRBV9 with TRBJ2-6, with D possibly matching TRBD1 (5 bases). V was cut by 3 bases and J by 1 base, with 17 bases left in between. Germline V gene data show CDR1 as SGDLS and CDR2 as YYNGEE. CDR3 length: 18 amino acids. In DNA, the CDR3 is TGTGCCAGCAGCGCGACCGACAGTACCTCGTCTGGGGCCAACGTCCTGACTTTC. Its protein is CASSATDSTSSGANVLTF.

The rearrangement links TRBV27 to TRBJ1-6; D is unclear. V lost 6 bases to trimming and J lost 10 bases, with 19 bases between them. The CDR3 totals 15 residues. Germline V gene data show CDR1 as MNHEY and CDR2 as SMNVEV (reference sequence). This chain's CDR3 is CASSQGPGGMSPLHF. The CDR3 DNA is TGTGCCAGCAGCCAAGGACCCGGCGGGATGTCACCCCTCCACTTT.

The V and J genes are TRBV18 and TRBJ1-5; 7 bases agree with TRBD1. CDR3 length: 15 residues. Germline V gene data show CDR1 as KGHSH and CDR2 as LQKENI. J gave up 4 bases and V 2 bases, and 5 bases lay outside the gene matches. The CDR3 spells CASSPVQGLNQPQHF. In nucleotides, the CDR3 is TGTGCCAGCTCACCAGTACAGGGGCTTAATCAGCCCCAGCATTTT.

V and J are TRBV2 and TRBJ2-2; D gene unclear. Trimming pared 1 base from V and 5 bases from J, leaving 5 bases between. The CDR3 loop spans 13 amino acids. The germline CDR1 and CDR2 sequences are SNHLY and FYNNEI. This chain's CDR3 is CASSEEVTGELFF. The CDR3 DNA reads as TGTGCCAGCAGTGAAGAGGTTACCGGGGAGCTGTTTTTT.

The chain recombines TRBV2 with TRBJ2-3, with 8 bases that match TRBD1. The J segment lost 0 bases and the V segment lost 6 bases, leaving 5 bases of the junction unmatched. Per germline, CDR1 SNHLY and CDR2 FYNNEI. There are 15 residues in the CDR3. CDR3 amino acids: CASSPDRASTDTQYF. As DNA, the CDR3 is TGTGCCAGCAGCCCGGACAGGGCTAGCACAGATACGCAGTATTTT.

J is TRBJ2-1 and V is TRBV7-2, with D perhaps matching TRBD1 (6 bases). The CDR3 runs to 16 residues. Germline V gene sequence: CDR1 SGHTA, CDR2 FQGNSA. Deletions cut 1 base from V and 4 bases from J, with 14 bases between. The CDR3 bases are TGTGCCAGCAGCTTAGTCCCACAGGGACATTACAATGAGCAGTTCTTC. Its protein is CASSLVPQGHYNEQFF.

The chain has TRBV4-3 and TRBJ2-3, with D hard to call. The CDR3 has 14 residues. V shed 0 bases and J shed 4 bases, with 8 bases lying between them. The germline V gene has CDR1 LGHNA and CDR2 YSLEER. The CDR3 coding sequence is TGCGCCAGCAGCCAAGATCAATCCGCAGATACGCAGTATTTT. The encoded protein is CASSQDQSADTQYF.

This chain uses TRBV6-5 with TRBJ2-1, with TRBD2 matching over 14 bases. The V segment lost 4 bases and the J segment 7 bases; nucleotides outside the gene matches: 3. CDR3 length equals 15 residues. Germline values: CDR1 MNHEY, CDR2 SVGAGI. The CDR3 spells CASSSTSGGGNEQFF. CDR3 nucleotides: TGTGCCAGCAGTTCGACTAGCGGGGGGGGTAATGAGCAGTTCTTC.

The V gene is TRBV5-6, the J gene TRBJ2-7; tentative D call: TRBD1 (5 bases). The CDR3 consists of 12 residues. V lost 3 bases, J lost 5 bases, and 9 bases lay in between. The germline CDR1 and CDR2 sequences are SGHDT and YYEEEE. The DNA of the CDR3 is TGTGCCAGCAGCTCCCCCAGGGACGAGCAGTACTTC. This gives the protein CASSSPRDEQYF.

This clone has just a few counts. The chain recombines TRBV30 with TRBJ1-5, with 7 bases fitting TRBD1. V dropped 4 bases and J dropped 7; count of bases not matched to a gene: 7. From germline, CDR1 is GTSNPN and CDR2 SVGIG (reference sequence). The length of the CDR3 is 13 residues. The CDR3 sequence: CAWTRDSGQPQHF. The CDR3 DNA is TGTGCCTGGACCCGGGACAGTGGGCAGCCCCAGCATTTT.

V usage is TRBV9 and J usage is TRBJ1-3; D possibly corresponds to TRBD1 (6 bases). The CDR3 is 16 residues long. Per the germline V gene, CDR1 is SGDLS and CDR2 is YYNGEE. With 3 bases removed from V and 2 bases from J, the gap between germline ends came to 15 bases. CDR3 coding DNA: TGTGCCAGCAGCGGTTTAACAGGGAACCCTGGAAACACCATATATTTT. Amino acids: CASSGLTGNPGNTIYF.

The CDR3 region is CASSPRGTGGTEQYF. The CDR3 DNA is TGTGCCAGCAGCCCGCGTGGGACAGGGGGCACCGAGCAGTACTTC. The chain combines TRBV5-6 with TRBJ2-7; 12 positions match TRBD1. The CDR3 is 15 residues long. In germline, CDR1 is SGHDT, CDR2 YYEEEE. Trimming cost V 4 bases and J 6 bases; bases outside gene matches: 8.

The chain links TRBV13 to TRBJ1-2; D possibly corresponds to TRBD1 (5 bases). Trimming took 5 bases from V and 3 from J, leaving 7 bases between them. The germline gives CDR1 PRHDT, CDR2 FYEKMQ (reference sequence). The CDR3 has 12 residues. The CDR3 region has the DNA TGTGCCAGCAGCGGAGGGGACTATGGCTACACCTTC. This encodes CASSGGDYGYTF.

The V gene is TRBV2, the J gene TRBJ2-6; D not resolved. There are 18 residues in the CDR3. Trimming removed 1 base at V and 0 bases at J, with 13 bases between. Germline V gene sequence: CDR1 SNHLY, CDR2 FYNNEI. CDR3 nucleotides: TGTGCCAGCAGTGAAGGGTGGCTTACTCCCTCTGGGGCCAACGTCCTGACTTTC. Its protein product is CASSEGWLTPSGANVLTF. Combining the CDR3 with reference TRBV2 and TRBJ2-6 gives the whole variable domain EPEVTQTPSHQVTQMGQEVILRCVPISNHLYFYWYRQILGQKVEFLVSFYNNEISEKSEIFDDQFSVERPDGSNFTLKIRSTKLEDSAMYFCASSEGWLTPSGANVLTFGAGSRLTVL.

This chain joins TRBV6-5 and TRBJ2-3, with D tentatively TRBD2 (5 bases). The germline V gene encodes CDR1 MNHEY and CDR2 SVGAGI. V lost 4 bases to trimming and J lost 6 bases, with 11 bases between them. The CDR3 sequence is 13 residues long. The CDR3 spells CASSWRAVDTQYF. CDR3 DNA: TGTGCCAGCAGTTGGAGAGCGGTCGATACGCAGTATTTT.

The chain carries TRBV28 and TRBJ2-5; TRBD1 matches 7 bases. This CDR3 contains 16 residues. Germline loops: CDR1 MDHEN, CDR2 SYDVKM. V trimming: 6 bases; J trimming: 1 base; junction bases outside the gene matches: 11. The CDR3 reads CASSPPPRQGQETQYF. CDR3 coding DNA: TGTGCCAGCAGCCCTCCCCCGCGACAGGGCCAAGAGACCCAGTACTTC.

In regard to this clone: Other nucleotide sequences from this sample produce the same CDR3. The chain joins TRBV5-4 to TRBJ2-7; 9 bases map to TRBD2. The CDR3 has 15 amino acids. V was pared by 0 bases and J by 3 bases, with 4 bases of the junction left unmatched. Germline V gene sequence: CDR1 SGHNT, CDR2 YYREEE (reference sequence). In DNA, the CDR3 is TGTGCCAGCAGCTTGGAGCTAGCGGGAAGCTACGAGCAGTACTTC. Amino acid sequence: CASSLELAGSYEQYF.

The chain carries TRBV6-5 and TRBJ2-2; the D is unclear. V gave up 2 bases and J gave up 1 base, with 5 bases separating them. From germline, CDR1 is MNHEY and CDR2 SVGAGI. The CDR3 has 14 residues. CDR3 loop: CASSYNMNTGELFF. The CDR3 coding sequence is TGTGCCAGCAGTTACAACATGAACACCGGGGAGCTGTTTTTT.

The gene calls are TRBV25-1 and TRBJ1-2; 9 nucleotides match TRBD1. CDR1 is MGHDK, CDR2 SYGVNS, per germline. V was clipped by 3 bases and J by 3 bases; unmatched bases: 14. This CDR3 comprises 18 residues. The CDR3 here is CASSDSQGADYPYYGYTF. The CDR3 coding sequence is TGTGCCAGCAGTGACTCACAGGGGGCGGATTACCCCTACTATGGCTACACCTTC.